Detailed here is one T cell receptor (beta chain). The target antigen is unknown. Trimming left V 6 bases short and J 5 bases short, with 16 bases between. This CDR3 has 14 residues. Thyroid ultrasound, orbital computed tomography, TRAb, serum thyroxine and clinical symptoms formed the basis of diagnosis. This entry comes from a study of Graves' ophthalmopathy and Graves' hyperthyroidism. Study at large: Ophthalmopathy not arising within 18 months of follow-up defined hyperthyroidism as stable. Whole-study findings and limits: Blood was where most expanded thyroid clonotypes above 0.001 frequency also turned up.

RNA transcripts provided the template for amplifying TCR beta CDR3 regions. Second-round multiplex PCR came after a first-round RT-PCR that employed HTBI primers. TCRdb reprocessed the multiplex PCR reads with MiXCR, giving one entry per CDR3 protein. The sample carries over a million distinct CDR3 sequences, approximately 35% recorded once. Sequenced material: peripheral blood or thyroid tissue (not recorded which). The receptor comes from an adult man with Graves' hyperthyroidism. V is TRBV12-3 or TRBV12-4 and J is TRBJ2-5; TRBD1 is a possible D gene (5 bases). CDR3 residues: CASSFGHKGETQYF. The CDR3 nucleotides are TGTGCCAGCAGCTTTGGCCATAAGGGGGAGACCCAGTACTTC.